This T cell receptor (beta chain) is from a study of T cells in narcolepsy. On the study more broadly: Enrolled donors included narcolepsy type 1 or type 2 patients and healthy controls. Study-wide findings and caveats: Healthy controls reportedly lacked the autoreactive clonotypes serially found in patients' blood. Autoreactive clone sequences were missing from some blood memory CD4+ repertoires.

Remarks on this clone: The target antigen is unknown.

This table comes from immunoSEQ multiplex PCR, and its TCRdb copy is limited to in-frame clones, with some not included. Of about 22,000 clones detected, roughly four fifths appear once; the ten largest clones hold 3.5% to 5%. The source of this sequence is a human donor in good health. Specimen: memory (CD45RA-) CD4+ T cells from blood.

The CDR3, as DNA: TGCGCCAGCAGCCAAGAAAGGGGGACAAGACAATCCTACACCTTC. This codes for CASSQERGTRQSYTF. The V call is TRBV4-3, the J call TRBJ1-2, with D possibly being TRBD1 (6 bases). V lost 0 bases and J 10 bases, leaving 18 bases between the germline ends. Germline CDR1 reads LGHNA; CDR2 reads YSLEER. The CDR3 is 15 amino acids.